This entry concerns a single TCR beta chain. This specimen comes from a study of technical replicates of blood from a few donors. The V and J ends lost 2 bases and 10 bases, in that order; junction bases with no gene match: 2. CDR1 and CDR2 (germline): MNHEY, SVGAGI. The CDR3 totals 12 residues. Produced via immunoSEQ multiplex PCR; TCRdb's table is partial and in-frame only. The data hold around 100,000 clones, with around 96% observed a single time. The sequence was obtained from a human donor in good health. The rearrangement joins TRBV6-5 to TRBJ2-1, with 7 bases fitting TRBD2. Sequenced material: T cells isolated from PBMCs. The CDR3 nucleotides are TGTGCCAGCAGTTACGCGGGAGAGGAGCAGTTCTTC. Translated: CASSYAGEEQFF.